The 10 T cell receptor beta chains below come from one sample, sequenced in a study of memory CD4+ T cells and cytomegalovirus serostatus. The assay was immunoSEQ multiplex PCR, and TCRdb's table has in-frame clones only and misses some. The data contain 35,000 to 50,000 clones, over 70% of them seen just once; the ten biggest clones take up approximately 0.54%. The sort gate was single viable CD3+CD4+CD8-CD45RO+ cells for memory CD4+ T cells. The source material was memory CD4+ T cells from blood. The receptors derive from an adult in good health and CMV-seronegative.

The chain employs TRBV2 and TRBJ2-7, with D perhaps matching TRBD1 or TRBD2 (7 bases each). Between the trimmed V and J ends, which lost 8 bases and 9 bases, there was a span of 17 bases. The CDR3 has 12 amino acids. In germline, CDR1 is SNHLY, CDR2 FYNNEI. The CDR3 protein is CASARGGQGQYF. The CDR3 region has the DNA TGTGCCAGCGCCAGGGGGGGACAAGGGCAGTACTTC.

V and J are TRBV5-1 and TRBJ2-7, with 7 nucleotides matching TRBD2. Trimming at V came to 0 bases and at J to 6 bases, leaving 0 bases not matched to a gene. Germline CDR1 SGHRS, CDR2 YFSETQ. CDR3 length: 12 amino acids. CDR3 DNA sequence: TGCGCCAGCAGCTTGGGGGGGGGCGAGCAGTACTTC. Its translation: CASSLGGGEQYF.

This clone was seen only a few times. The V gene is TRBV2, the J gene TRBJ1-1; TRBD1 aligns across 9 bases. The length of the CDR3 is 13 residues. Germline V gene lookup returns CDR1 SNHLY and CDR2 FYNNEI. Trimming removed 8 bases from V and 5 bases from J; junction bases left unmatched: 6. As DNA, the CDR3 is TGTGCCAGCGGGGGGACAGGGCGAACTGAAGCTTTCTTT. It codes for CASGGTGRTEAFF.

The chain joins TRBV10-3 to TRBJ1-6; D is unclear. V was trimmed by 6 bases and J by 7 bases, leaving 7 bases between them. The CDR3 spans 12 residues. The V gene's germline CDR1 is ENHRY and CDR2 SYGVKD. CDR3 protein: CAIRQQNSPLHF. Written as DNA, the CDR3 is TGTGCCATCAGACAGCAAAATTCACCCCTCCACTTT.

This clone is a singleton in its sample. The chain carries TRBV9 and TRBJ1-2; 8 nucleotides line up with TRBD1. Per germline, CDR1 SGDLS and CDR2 YYNGEE. The trim removed 4 bases at V and 3 bases at J, leaving 8 bases unmatched. This CDR3 contains 15 residues. Written as DNA, the CDR3 is TGTGCCAGCAGCCCTCGATCAGGGGGCGACTATGGCTACACCTTC. This codes for CASSPRSGGDYGYTF.

This chain uses TRBV9 with TRBJ2-3, with 9 nucleotides matching TRBD2. V dropped 3 bases and J dropped 1; count of bases not matched to a gene: 12. Germline lookup yields CDR1 SGDLS and CDR2 YYNGEE. The CDR3 loop spans 18 amino acids. For the CDR3, the DNA is TGTGCCAGCAGCGCCCCCCCTATGAGCGGGGGGCGCACAGATACGCAGTATTTT. This sequence encodes CASSAPPMSGGRTDTQYF.

The chain carries TRBV11-2 and TRBJ2-7, with unresolved D. Germline lookup yields CDR1 SGHAT and CDR2 FQNNGV. The CDR3 has 17 amino acids. V was clipped by 0 bases and J by 5 bases, with 20 bases between them. The CDR3 DNA follows: TGTGCCAGCAGCTTAGATGGGGTGGGCCGGATTTTTAACGAGCAGTACTTC. It yields the protein CASSLDGVGRIFNEQYF.

This chain joins TRBV9 and TRBJ2-3; D not resolved. Trimming cost V 7 bases and J 2 bases, with 11 bases left between them. CDR3 size: 13 residues. The V gene's germline CDR1 is SGDLS and CDR2 YYNGEE. CDR3 residues: CASGIVPTDTQYF. CDR3 in DNA: TGTGCCAGCGGTATAGTGCCCACAGATACGCAGTATTTT.

This chain connects TRBV6-6 to TRBJ2-7; D tentatively fits TRBD1 or TRBD2 (5 bases each). Trimming stripped 2 bases from V and 9 bases from J, with 17 bases between. From germline, CDR1 is MNHNY and CDR2 SVGAGI (reference sequence). This CDR3 contains 14 residues. The DNA for the CDR3 is TGTGCCAGCAGTTACCCGGGACGGGGCCGTGGGCAGTACTTC. Translation gives CASSYPGRGRGQYF.

This chain uses TRBV18 with TRBJ1-4; D unclear. The germline V gene has CDR1 KGHSH and CDR2 LQKENI. V was trimmed by 4 bases and J by 5 bases, leaving 20 bases between them. The CDR3 is made up of 17 amino acids. CDR3 DNA: TGTGCCAGCTCACAAACCGGACGGTCTCTGGAGAATGAAAAACTGTTTTTT. Protein: CASSQTGRSLENEKLFF.